This TCR beta chain was identified in a study of early stage breast cancer tumors. Study-wide context: Of some 17 invasive breast tumors, about twelve were hormone receptor-positive, HER2-negative.

Whole-study results and caveats: Enriched TCRB sequences shared across patients were mostly commonly generated sequences.

A word on this clone: What it binds is not known.

CDR3 length equals 14 residues. V shed 8 bases and J 1 base; nucleotides not matched to a gene: 8. CDR1 and CDR2 (germline): SGHTA, FQGNSA. Here immunoSEQ multiplex PCR was the method, and the copy in TCRdb shows in-frame clones only, minus some. The sample includes about 31,000 clones, roughly four fifths of them seen just once. What was sequenced was breast tumor tissue. The receptor comes from a person aged 25 to 39 with breast cancer. V is TRBV7-2 and J is TRBJ2-7; 7 bases align to TRBD2. CDR3 nucleotides: TGTGCCAGCGGCCCCCAGCGGGGATCCTACGAGCAGTACTTC. It yields the protein CASGPQRGSYEQYF.